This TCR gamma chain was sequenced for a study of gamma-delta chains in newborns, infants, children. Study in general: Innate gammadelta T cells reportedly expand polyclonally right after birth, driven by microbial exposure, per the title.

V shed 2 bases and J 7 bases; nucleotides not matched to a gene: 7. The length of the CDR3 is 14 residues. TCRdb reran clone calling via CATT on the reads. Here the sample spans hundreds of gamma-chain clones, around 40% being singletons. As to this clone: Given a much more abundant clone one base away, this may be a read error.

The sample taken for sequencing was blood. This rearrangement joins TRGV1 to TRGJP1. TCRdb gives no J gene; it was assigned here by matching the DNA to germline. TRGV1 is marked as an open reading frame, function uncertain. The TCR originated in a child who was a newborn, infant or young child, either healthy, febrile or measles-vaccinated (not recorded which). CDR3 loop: CATWDKGSGWFKIF. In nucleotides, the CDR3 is TGTGCCACCTGGGACAAAGGCAGTGGTTGGTTCAAGATATTT.